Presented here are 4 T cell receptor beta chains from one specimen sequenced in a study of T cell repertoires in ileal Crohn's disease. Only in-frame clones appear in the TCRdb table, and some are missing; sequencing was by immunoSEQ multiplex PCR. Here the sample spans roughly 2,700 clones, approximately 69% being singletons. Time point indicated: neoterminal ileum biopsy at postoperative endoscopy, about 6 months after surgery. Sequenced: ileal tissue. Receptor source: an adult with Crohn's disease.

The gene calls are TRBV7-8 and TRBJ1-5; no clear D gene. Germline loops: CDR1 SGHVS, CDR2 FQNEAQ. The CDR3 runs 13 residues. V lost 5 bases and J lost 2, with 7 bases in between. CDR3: CASSQVGNQPQHF. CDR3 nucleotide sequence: TGTGCCAGCAGCCAGGTGGGCAATCAGCCCCAGCATTTT.

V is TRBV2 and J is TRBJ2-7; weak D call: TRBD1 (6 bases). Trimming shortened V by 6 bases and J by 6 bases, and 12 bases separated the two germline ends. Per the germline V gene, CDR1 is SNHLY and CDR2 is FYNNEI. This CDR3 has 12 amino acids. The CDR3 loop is CASRLQGSEQYF. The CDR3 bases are TGTGCCAGCAGACTACAGGGTTCCGAGCAGTACTTC. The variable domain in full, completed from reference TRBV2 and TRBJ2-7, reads EPEVTQTPSHQVTQMGQEVILRCVPISNHLYFYWYRQILGQKVEFLVSFYNNEISEKSEIFDDQFSVERPDGSNFTLKIRSTKLEDSAMYFCASRLQGSEQYFGPGTRLTVT.

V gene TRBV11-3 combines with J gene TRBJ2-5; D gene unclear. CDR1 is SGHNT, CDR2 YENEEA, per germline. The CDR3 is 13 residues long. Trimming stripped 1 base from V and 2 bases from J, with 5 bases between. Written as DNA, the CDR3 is TGTGCCAGCAGCTTAGGAGATCAAGAGACCCAGTACTTC. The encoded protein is CASSLGDQETQYF. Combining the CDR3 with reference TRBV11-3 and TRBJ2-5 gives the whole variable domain EAGVVQSPRYKIIEKKQPVAFWCNPISGHNTLYWYLQNLGQGPELLIRYENEEAVDDSQLPKDRFSAERLKGVDSTLKIQPAELGDSAVYLCASSLGDQETQYFGPGTRLLVL.

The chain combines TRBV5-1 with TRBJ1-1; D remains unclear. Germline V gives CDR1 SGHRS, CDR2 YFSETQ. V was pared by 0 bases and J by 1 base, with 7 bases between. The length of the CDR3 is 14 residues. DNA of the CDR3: TGCGCCAGCAGCTTGGCCCCGGGGAACACTGAAGCTTTCTTT. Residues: CASSLAPGNTEAFF.